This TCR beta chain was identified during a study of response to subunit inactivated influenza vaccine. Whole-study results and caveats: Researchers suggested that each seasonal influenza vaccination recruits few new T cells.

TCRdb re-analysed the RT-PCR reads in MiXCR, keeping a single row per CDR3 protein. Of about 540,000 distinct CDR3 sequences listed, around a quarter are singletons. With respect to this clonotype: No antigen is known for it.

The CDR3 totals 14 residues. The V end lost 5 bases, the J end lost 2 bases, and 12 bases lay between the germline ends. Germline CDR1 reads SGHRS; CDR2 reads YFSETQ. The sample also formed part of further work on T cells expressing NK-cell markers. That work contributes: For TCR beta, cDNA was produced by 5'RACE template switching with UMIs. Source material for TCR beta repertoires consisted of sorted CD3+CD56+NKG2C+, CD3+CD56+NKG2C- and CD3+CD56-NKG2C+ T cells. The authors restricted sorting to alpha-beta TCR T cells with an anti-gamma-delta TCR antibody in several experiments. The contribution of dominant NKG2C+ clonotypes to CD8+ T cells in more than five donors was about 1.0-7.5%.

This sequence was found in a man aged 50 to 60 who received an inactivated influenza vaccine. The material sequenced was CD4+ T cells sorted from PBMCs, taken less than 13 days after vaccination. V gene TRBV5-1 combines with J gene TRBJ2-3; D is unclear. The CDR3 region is CASRLNEPTDTQYF. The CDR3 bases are TGCGCCAGCAGACTAAATGAGCCCACAGATACGCAGTATTTT. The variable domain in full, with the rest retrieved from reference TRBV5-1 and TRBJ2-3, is KAGVTQTPRYLIKTRGQQVTLSCSPISGHRSVSWYQQTPGQGLQFLFEYFSETQRNKGNFPGRFSGRQFSNSRSEMNVSTLELGDSALYLCASRLNEPTDTQYFGPGTRLTVL.